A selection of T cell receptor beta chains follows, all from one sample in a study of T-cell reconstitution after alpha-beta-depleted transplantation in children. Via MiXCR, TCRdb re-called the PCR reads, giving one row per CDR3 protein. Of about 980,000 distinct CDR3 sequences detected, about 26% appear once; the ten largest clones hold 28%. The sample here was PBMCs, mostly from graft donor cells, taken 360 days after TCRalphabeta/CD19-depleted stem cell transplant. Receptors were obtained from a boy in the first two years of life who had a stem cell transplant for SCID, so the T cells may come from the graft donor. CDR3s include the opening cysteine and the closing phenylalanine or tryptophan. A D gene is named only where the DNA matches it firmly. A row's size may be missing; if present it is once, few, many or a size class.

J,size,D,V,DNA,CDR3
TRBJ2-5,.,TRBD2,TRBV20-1,TGCAGTGCATCCTCAGGGACTAGCGGAATCCAAGAGACCCAGTACTTC,CSASSGTSGIQETQYF
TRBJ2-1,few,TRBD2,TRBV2,TGTGCCAGCAGTGAAGGTCTGGGACTAGCGGCATACAATGAGCAGTTCTTC,CASSEGLGLAAYNEQFF
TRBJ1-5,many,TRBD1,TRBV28,TGTGCCAGCAGTTTTGGGGGAGACAGGGATCAGCCCCAGCATTTT,CASSFGGDRDQPQHF
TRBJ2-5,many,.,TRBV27,TGTGCCAGCAGTTTGAACCGACAAGAGACCCAGTACTTC,CASSLNRQETQYF
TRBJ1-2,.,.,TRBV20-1,TGCAGTGCTAGGGGGCGGGGCGGTTCTGTCTATGGCTACACCTTC,CSARGRGGSVYGYTF
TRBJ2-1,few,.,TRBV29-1,TGCAGCGCCCCAATACAGGGATACTCCTACAATGAGCAGTTCTTC,CSAPIQGYSYNEQFF
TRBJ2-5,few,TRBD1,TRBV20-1,TGCAGTGCTAACATACAGGGGGCCCCTATCGTGACCCAGTACTTC,CSANIQGAPIVTQYF
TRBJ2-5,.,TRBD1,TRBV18,TGTGCCAGCTCACCAGGACAGGGCAAGATCCAAGAGACCCAGTACTTC,CASSPGQGKIQETQYF
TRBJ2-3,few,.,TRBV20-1,TGCAGTGCTCAATTCTCGACAGATACGCAGTATTTT,CSAQFSTDTQYF
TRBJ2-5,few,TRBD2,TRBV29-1,TGCAGCGTTGCTTACGGCGGGGGACGGGGGGAGACCCAGTACTTC,CSVAYGGGRGETQYF
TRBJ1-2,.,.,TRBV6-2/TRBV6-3,TGTGCCAGCAGGGATCGGGATGGCTACACCTTC,CASRDRDGYTF
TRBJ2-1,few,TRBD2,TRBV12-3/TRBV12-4,TGTGCCAGCAGTACCCAACTAGCGCCAAATGAGCAGTTCTTC,CASSTQLAPNEQFF
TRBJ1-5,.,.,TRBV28,TGTGCCAGCAGTCCTAGGATTTCCAATCAGCCCCAGCATTTT,CASSPRISNQPQHF
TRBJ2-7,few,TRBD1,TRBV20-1,TGCAGTGCCGACCGCTTGGGACAGGGCTCCTACGAGCAGTACTTC,CSADRLGQGSYEQYF
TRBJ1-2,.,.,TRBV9,TGTGCCAGCAGCGTAGGGGACACCTACTACACCTTC,CASSVGDTYYTF